This TCR beta chain emerged from a study of long-term antiretroviral therapy in people with HIV. Investigators performed immunoSEQ version v3.0 at survey level. Some clones are missing from TCRdb's copy, which holds only in-frame ones; the method was immunoSEQ multiplex PCR. The sample consists of 23,000 or so clones, more than 75% of them appearing once. Study results and limitations: Repertoires with HIV possessed tighter CDR3 length spans than those of controls. Across all time points, the repertoire was dominated by clones that expanded before ART. Transplant donor controls retained higher diversity, though diversity increased after ART.

Concerning this clone: Its specificity is unknown.

The CDR3 sequence is 14 residues long. The trim removed 4 bases at V and 7 bases at J, leaving 9 bases unmatched. CDR1 and CDR2 from the germline V gene are SGHDN and FVKESK. The V and J genes are TRBV14 and TRBJ2-5; 7 bases line up with TRBD2. The source was unsorted PBMCs, collected 0.5 years after starting antiretroviral therapy. The TCR originated in a woman aged 35 to 49 with HIV. This CDR3 is CASSLQGGYGTQYF. CDR3 sequence (DNA): TGTGCCAGCAGCCTCCAGGGAGGGTACGGGACCCAGTACTTC. Combining the CDR3 with reference TRBV14 and TRBJ2-5 gives the whole variable domain EAGVTQFPSHSVIEKGQTVTLRCDPISGHDNLYWYRRVMGKEIKFLLHFVKESKQDESGMPNNRFLAERTGGTYSTLKVQPAELEDSGVYFCASSLQGGYGTQYFGPGTRLLVL.